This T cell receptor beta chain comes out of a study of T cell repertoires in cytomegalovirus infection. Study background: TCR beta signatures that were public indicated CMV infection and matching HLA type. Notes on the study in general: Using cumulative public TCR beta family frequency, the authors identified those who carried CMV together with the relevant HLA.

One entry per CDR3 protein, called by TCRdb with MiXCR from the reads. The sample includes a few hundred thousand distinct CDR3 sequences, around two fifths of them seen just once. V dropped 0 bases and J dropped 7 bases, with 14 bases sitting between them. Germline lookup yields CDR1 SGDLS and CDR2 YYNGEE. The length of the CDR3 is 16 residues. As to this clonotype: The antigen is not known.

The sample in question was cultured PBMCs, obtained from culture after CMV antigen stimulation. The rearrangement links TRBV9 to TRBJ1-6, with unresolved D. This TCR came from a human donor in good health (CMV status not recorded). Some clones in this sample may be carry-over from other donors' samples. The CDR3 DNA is TGTGCCAGCAGCGTAGGAGCTGGACCTTGGAATTCACCCCTCCACTTT. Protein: CASSVGAGPWNSPLHF.